Following are 8 T cell receptor beta chains from one sample sequenced in a study of read filtering for tumor transcriptome and immune sequencing. This library used about 360 ng RNA and molecular barcoded adaptors spanning alpha/delta and beta/gamma chains. TCRdb reprocessed the reads with MiXCR, giving one entry per CDR3 protein. The profile shows about 50,000 distinct CDR3 sequences, 20% of them singletons. The sample comprised a population of CD138-negative cells sorted from bone marrow. These receptor sequences come from a donor older than 35 with multiple myeloma.

This clonotype was observed a few times. The J gene is TRBJ2-4, the V gene TRBV20-1; 7 bases fit TRBD2. CDR3 size: 11 residues. From germline, CDR1 is DFQATT and CDR2 SNEGSKA (reference sequence). Losses at the gene ends were 6 bases for V and 12 bases for J; bases not matched to a gene: 8. The CDR3 loop reads CSAWTSSAQYF. CDR3 in DNA: TGCAGTGCGTGGACTAGTTCAGCTCAGTACTTC.

This clonotype was counted ten times or more. The genes are TRBV10-3 and TRBJ2-3, with D possibly called TRBD1 or TRBD2 (5 bases each). V was trimmed by 0 bases and J by 1 base, leaving 8 bases between them. Germline V gene data show CDR1 as ENHRY and CDR2 as SYGVKD. The CDR3 is 15 amino acids. CDR3 DNA: TGTGCCATCAGTGAGTCCCAGGGAGGCACAGATACGCAGTATTTT. Encoded protein: CAISESQGGTDTQYF.

This clonotype appeared many times. V usage is TRBV5-1 and J usage is TRBJ2-7; D may be TRBD1 (5 bases). This CDR3 has 14 residues. Germline loops: CDR1 SGHRS, CDR2 YFSETQ. Trimming removed 0 bases at V and 2 bases at J, with 9 bases between. The CDR3 DNA sequence: TGCGCCAGCAGCTTGGTGGACACGACCTACGAGCAGTACTTC. Protein sequence: CASSLVDTTYEQYF. Together with reference TRBV5-1 and TRBJ2-7, the CDR3 gives the full variable domain: KAGVTQTPRYLIKTRGQQVTLSCSPISGHRSVSWYQQTPGQGLQFLFEYFSETQRNKGNFPGRFSGRQFSNSRSEMNVSTLELGDSALYLCASSLVDTTYEQYFGPGTRLTVT.

This clonotype was observed many times. This chain links TRBV29-1 with TRBJ2-6, with TRBD1 as a possible D gene (6 bases). The CDR3 consists of 17 residues. V was shortened by 3 bases and J by 1 base, with 16 bases between the two germline ends. The germline CDR1 and CDR2 sequences are SQVTM and ANQGSEA. CDR3 DNA: TGCAGCGTTGAGGTGGGGGCGCCCCGTTCTGGGGCCAACGTCCTGACTTTC. Protein sequence: CSVEVGAPRSGANVLTF.

As regards this clonotype: A junction boundary mismatches the germline segment, possibly from a read error. V usage is TRBV12-3 or TRBV12-4 and J usage is TRBJ1-1; D call uncertain. There are 12 residues in the CDR3. The CDR3 loop reads CSSSTAYTEAFF. The CDR3 DNA is TGTTCCAGCTCAACAGCTTACACTGAAGCATTCTTT.

This clonotype has ten or more counts. The V gene is TRBV10-3, the J gene TRBJ2-1; 10 bases map to TRBD1. This CDR3 contains 17 residues. V gave up 8 bases and J gave up 0 bases; unmatched junction bases: 10. Germline V gives CDR1 ENHRY, CDR2 SYGVKD. CDR3 DNA sequence: TGTGCCATCGCCTCCGGGACAGGGGAAGGCTCCTACAATGAGCAGTTCTTC. Translated, it gives CAIASGTGEGSYNEQFF.

The chain links TRBV20-1 to TRBJ2-7, with TRBD1 as a possible D gene (6 bases). This CDR3 has 15 residues. Per the germline V gene, CDR1 is DFQATT and CDR2 is SNEGSKA (reference sequence). V was clipped by 3 bases and J by 5 bases, with 20 bases between them. The CDR3 DNA sequence: TGCAGTGCTAGTGAGTCGGGGCAGGGGTCCCACGAGCAGTACTTC. This sequence encodes CSASESGQGSHEQYF.

Concerning this clonotype: A much more abundant neighbour one base away suggests this may be a read error. The gene calls are TRBV4-1 and TRBJ1-5; D call uncertain. The CDR3 is made up of 17 amino acids. Trimming stripped 1 base from V and 0 bases from J, with 13 bases between. Germline lookup yields CDR1 MGHRA and CDR2 YSYEKL. CDR3 nucleotide sequence: TGCGCCAGCAGCCAAGTAGGTATGGGGTTTAGCAATCAGCCCCAGCATTTT. Its protein is CASSQVGMGFSNQPQHF.